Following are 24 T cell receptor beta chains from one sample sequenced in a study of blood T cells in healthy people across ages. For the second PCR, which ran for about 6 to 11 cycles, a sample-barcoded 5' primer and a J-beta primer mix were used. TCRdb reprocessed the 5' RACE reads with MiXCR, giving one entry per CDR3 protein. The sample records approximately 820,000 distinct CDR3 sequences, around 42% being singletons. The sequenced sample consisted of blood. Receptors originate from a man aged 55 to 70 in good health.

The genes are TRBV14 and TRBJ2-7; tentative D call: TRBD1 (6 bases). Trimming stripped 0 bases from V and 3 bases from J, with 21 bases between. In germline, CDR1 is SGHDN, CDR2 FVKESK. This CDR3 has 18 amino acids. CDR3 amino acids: CASSQDRLGTSTFYEQYF. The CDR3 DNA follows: TGTGCCAGCAGCCAAGATAGGCTTGGGACATCGACCTTCTACGAGCAGTACTTC.

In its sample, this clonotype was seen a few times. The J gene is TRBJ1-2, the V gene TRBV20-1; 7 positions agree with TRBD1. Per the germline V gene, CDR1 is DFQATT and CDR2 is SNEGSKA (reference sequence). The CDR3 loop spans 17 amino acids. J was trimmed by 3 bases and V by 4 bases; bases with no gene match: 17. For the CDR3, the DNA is TGCAGTGCTATCAGCCCCGGGACAGCCAATGAAGACTATGGCTACACCTTC. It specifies CSAISPGTANEDYGYTF.

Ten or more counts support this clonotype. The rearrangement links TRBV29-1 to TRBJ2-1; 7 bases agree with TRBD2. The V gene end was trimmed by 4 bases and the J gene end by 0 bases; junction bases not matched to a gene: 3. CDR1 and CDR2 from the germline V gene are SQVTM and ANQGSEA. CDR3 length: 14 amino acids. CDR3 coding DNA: TGCAGCGTTGGGGAGCGGGGCTCCTACAATGAGCAGTTCTTC. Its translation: CSVGERGSYNEQFF.

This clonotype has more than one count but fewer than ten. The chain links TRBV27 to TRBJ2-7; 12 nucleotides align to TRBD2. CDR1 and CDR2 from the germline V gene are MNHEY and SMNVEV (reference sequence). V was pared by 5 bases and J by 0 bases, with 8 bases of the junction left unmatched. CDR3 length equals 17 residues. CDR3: CASSPGTSGPSSYEQYF. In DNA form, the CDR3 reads TGTGCCAGCAGTCCCGGGACTAGCGGGCCGAGCTCCTACGAGCAGTACTTC.

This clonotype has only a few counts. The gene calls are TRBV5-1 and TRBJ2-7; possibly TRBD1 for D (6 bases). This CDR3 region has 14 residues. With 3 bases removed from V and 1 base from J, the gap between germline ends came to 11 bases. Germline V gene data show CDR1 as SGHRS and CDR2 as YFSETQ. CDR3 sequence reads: CASSWETGSYEQYF. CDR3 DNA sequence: TGCGCCAGCAGCTGGGAGACAGGTTCCTACGAGCAGTACTTC.

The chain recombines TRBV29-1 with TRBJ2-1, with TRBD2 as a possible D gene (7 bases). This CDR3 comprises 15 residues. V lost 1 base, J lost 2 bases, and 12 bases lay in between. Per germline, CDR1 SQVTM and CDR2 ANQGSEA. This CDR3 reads CSVEGGLAAYNEQFF. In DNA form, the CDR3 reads TGCAGCGTTGAAGGGGGGCTAGCGGCCTACAATGAGCAGTTCTTC.

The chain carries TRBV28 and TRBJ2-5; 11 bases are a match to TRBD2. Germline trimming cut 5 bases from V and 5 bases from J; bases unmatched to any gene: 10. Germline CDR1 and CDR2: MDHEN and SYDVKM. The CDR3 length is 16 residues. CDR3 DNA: TGTGCCAGCAGTCATGGACGTCGGACTAGCGGGGAGACCCAGTACTTC. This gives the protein CASSHGRRTSGETQYF.

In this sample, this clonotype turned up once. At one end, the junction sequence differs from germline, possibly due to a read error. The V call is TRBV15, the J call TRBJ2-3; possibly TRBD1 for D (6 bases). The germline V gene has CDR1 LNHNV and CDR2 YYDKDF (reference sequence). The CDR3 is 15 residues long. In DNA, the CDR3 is TGTGTCACCAGCAGAGAGTCACAGGGAGTAGATACGCAGTATTTT. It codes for CVTSRESQGVDTQYF.

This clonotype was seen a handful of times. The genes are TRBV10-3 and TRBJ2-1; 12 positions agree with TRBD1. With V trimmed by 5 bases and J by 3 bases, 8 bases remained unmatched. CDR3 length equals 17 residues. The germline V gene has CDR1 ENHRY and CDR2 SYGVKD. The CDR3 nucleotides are TGTGCCATCAGTTTGTCCGGGACAGGGGGCATCTACAATGAGCAGTTCTTC. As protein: CAISLSGTGGIYNEQFF.

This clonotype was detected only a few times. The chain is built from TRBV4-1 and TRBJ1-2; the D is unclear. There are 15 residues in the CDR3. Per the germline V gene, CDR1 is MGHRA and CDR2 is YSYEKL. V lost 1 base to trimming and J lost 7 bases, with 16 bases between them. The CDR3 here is CASSQGGRTASGYTF. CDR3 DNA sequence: TGCGCCAGCAGCCAAGGAGGACGGACGGCTTCTGGCTACACCTTC.

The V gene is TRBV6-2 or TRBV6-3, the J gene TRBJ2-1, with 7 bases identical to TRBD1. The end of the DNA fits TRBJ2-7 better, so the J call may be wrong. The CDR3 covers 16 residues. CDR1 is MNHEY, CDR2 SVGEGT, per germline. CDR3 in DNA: TGTGCCAGCAGCTCCCCTCGAGGGGGCTCCTACAATGAGCAGTACTTC. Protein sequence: CASSSPRGGSYNEQYF.

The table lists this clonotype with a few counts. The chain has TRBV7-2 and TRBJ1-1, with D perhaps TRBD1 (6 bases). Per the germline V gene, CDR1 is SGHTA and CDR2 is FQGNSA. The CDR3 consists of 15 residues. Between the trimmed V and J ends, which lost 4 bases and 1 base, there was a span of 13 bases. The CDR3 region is CASSSTGTGNTEAFF. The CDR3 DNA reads TGTGCCAGCAGCTCTACAGGGACGGGGAACACTGAAGCTTTCTTT.

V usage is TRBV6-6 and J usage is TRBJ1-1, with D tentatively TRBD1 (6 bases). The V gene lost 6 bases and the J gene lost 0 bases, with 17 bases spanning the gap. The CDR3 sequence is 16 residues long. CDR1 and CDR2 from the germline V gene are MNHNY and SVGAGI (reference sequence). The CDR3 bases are TGTGCCAGCAGCTCACAGGGCGCCCAAGTGAACACTGAAGCTTTCTTT. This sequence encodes CASSSQGAQVNTEAFF.

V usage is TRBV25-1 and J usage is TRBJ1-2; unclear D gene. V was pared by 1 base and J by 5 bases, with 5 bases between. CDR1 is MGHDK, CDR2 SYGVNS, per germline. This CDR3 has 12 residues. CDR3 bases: TGTGCCAGCAGTGAATCCCAATATGGCTACACCTTC. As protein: CASSESQYGYTF.

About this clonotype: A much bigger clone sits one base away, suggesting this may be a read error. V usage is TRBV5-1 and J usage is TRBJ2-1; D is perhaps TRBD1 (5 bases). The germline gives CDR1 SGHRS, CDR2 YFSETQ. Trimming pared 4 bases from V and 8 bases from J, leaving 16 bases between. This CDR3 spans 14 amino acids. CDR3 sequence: CASSVVRGAHEQFF. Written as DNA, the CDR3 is TGCGCCAGCAGCGTGGTTCGTGGGGCCCATGAGCAGTTCTTC.

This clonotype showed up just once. CDR3 loop: CASSDQAAGRGYTF. The DNA of the CDR3 is TGTGCCAGCAGTGATCAGGCCGCGGGGAGGGGCTACACCTTC. This chain links TRBV2 with TRBJ1-2; no reliable D call. The CDR3 spans 14 residues. V lost 3 bases and J 8 bases, leaving 16 bases between the germline ends. CDR1 is SNHLY and CDR2 is FYNNEI in the germline V gene.

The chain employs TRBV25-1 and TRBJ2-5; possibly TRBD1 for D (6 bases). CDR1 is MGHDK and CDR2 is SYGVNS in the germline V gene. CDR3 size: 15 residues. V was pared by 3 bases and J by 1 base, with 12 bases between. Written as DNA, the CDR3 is TGTGCCAGCAGTGAGCCAGGGGCTGGCCAAGAGACCCAGTACTTC. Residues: CASSEPGAGQETQYF.

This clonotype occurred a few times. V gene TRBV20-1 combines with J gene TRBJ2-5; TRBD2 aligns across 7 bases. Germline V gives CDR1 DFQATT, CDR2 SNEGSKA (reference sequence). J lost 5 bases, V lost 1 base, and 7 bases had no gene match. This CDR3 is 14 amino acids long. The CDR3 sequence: CSARGVGLTETQYF. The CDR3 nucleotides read TGCAGTGCTAGAGGCGTGGGACTAACGGAGACCCAGTACTTC.

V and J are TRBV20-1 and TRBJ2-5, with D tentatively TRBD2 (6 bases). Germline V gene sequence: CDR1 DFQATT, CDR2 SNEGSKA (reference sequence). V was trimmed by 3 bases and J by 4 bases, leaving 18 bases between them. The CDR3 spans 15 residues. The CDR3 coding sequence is TGCAGTGCTAGTGACGGCGGGACCCAGGGAGAGACCCAGTACTTC. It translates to CSASDGGTQGETQYF.

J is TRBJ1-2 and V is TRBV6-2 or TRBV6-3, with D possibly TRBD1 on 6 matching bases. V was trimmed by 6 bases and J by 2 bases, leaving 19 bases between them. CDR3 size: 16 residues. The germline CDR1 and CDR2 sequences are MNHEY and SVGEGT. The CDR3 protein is CASRIQGIALNYGYTF. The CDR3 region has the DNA TGTGCCAGCAGAATCCAGGGGATAGCGCTGAACTATGGCTACACCTTC.

CDR3: CASSNRGLRYYEQYF. DNA of the CDR3: TGTGCCAGCAGTAACAGGGGGCTCCGATACTACGAGCAGTACTTC. This chain uses TRBV7-4 with TRBJ2-7; TRBD1 matches at 9 bases. The V gene end was trimmed by 6 bases and the J gene end by 3 bases; junction bases not matched to a gene: 9. This CDR3 contains 15 residues. CDR1 and CDR2 (germline): SGHVT, SQSDAQ. Looking up the rest from reference TRBV7-4 and TRBJ2-7 gives the full variable domain: GAGVSQSPRYKVAKRGRDVALRCDSISGHVTLYWYRQTLGQGSEVLTYSQSDAQRDKSGRPSGRFSAERPERSVSTLKIQRTEQGDSAVYLCASSNRGLRYYEQYFGPGTRLTVT.

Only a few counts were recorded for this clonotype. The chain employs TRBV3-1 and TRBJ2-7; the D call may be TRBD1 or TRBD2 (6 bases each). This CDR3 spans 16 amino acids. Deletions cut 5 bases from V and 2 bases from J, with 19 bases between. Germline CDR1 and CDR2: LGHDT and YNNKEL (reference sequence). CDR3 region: CASSDPGGVHPYEQYF. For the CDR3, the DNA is TGTGCCAGCAGCGATCCCGGGGGCGTACACCCCTACGAGCAGTACTTC.

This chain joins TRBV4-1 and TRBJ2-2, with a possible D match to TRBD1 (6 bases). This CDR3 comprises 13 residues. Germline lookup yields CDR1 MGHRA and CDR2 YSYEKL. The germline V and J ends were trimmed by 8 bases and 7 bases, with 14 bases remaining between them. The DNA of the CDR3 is TGCGCCAGCGGGCTAGGACAGCACGGGGAGCTGTTTTTT. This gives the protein CASGLGQHGELFF.

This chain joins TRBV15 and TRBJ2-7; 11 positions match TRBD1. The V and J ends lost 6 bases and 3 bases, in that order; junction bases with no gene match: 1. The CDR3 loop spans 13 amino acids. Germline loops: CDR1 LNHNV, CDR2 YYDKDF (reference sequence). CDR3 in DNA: TGTGCCACCAGGGGACAGGGGGACTACGAGCAGTACTTC. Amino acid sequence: CATRGQGDYEQYF.